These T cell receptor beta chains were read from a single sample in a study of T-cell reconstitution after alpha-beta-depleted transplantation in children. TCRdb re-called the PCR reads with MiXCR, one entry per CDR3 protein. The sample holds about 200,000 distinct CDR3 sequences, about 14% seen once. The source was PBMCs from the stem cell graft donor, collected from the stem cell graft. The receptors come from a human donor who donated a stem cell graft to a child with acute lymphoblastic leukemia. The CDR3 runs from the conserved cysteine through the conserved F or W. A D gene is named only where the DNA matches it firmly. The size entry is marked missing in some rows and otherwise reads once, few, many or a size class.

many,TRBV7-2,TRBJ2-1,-,TGTGCCAGCAGCTTAGGATGGGGGGGCGTGGGGTATGAGCAGTTCTTC,CASSLGWGGVGYEQFF
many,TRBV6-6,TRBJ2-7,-,TGTGCCAGCAGTCACGCACGGAGCTACGAGCAGTACTTC,CASSHARSYEQYF
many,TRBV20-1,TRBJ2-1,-,TGCAGTGCTAGAGATACCCGGGACAATGAGCAGTTCTTC,CSARDTRDNEQFF
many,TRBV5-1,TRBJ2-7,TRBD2,TGCGCCAGCAGCTTCGGCGGGAGCGCCTACGAGCAGTACTTC,CASSFGGSAYEQYF
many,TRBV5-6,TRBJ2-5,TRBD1,TGTGCCAGCAGCTTGGGACAGGGGGTCCAAGAGACCCAGTACTTC,CASSLGQGVQETQYF
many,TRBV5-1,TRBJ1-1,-,TGCGCCAGCAGCTTGGTGCCGCAGAACACTGAAGCTTTCTTT,CASSLVPQNTEAFF
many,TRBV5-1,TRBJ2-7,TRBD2,TGCGCCAGCAGCCCCGGGGGAGGGGCGCTTTCCGAGCAGTACTTC,CASSPGGGALSEQYF
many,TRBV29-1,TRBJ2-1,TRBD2,TGCAGCGTCTCCGGGACTAGAGTATTTAATGAGCAGTTCTTC,CSVSGTRVFNEQFF
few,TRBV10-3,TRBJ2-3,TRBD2,TGTGCCACCTTAGACGGGACTAGCGAAGATACGCAGTATTTT,CATLDGTSEDTQYF
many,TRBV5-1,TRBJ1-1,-,TGCGCCAGCAGCTTGGACACAGATGGTCACACTGAAGCTTTCTTT,CASSLDTDGHTEAFF
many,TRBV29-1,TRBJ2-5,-,TGCAGCGTTGAAGAAGGTGGGTTCGGGCAAGAGACCCAGTACTTC,CSVEEGGFGQETQYF
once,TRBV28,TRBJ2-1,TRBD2,TGTGCCAGCAGCGGGCGGGGGGACCCCACGCCTTACAATGAGCAGTTCTTC,CASSGRGDPTPYNEQFF
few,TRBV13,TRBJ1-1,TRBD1,TGTGCCAGCAGCTCGAAATGGACAGGGACTGACACTGAAGCTTTCTTT,CASSSKWTGTDTEAFF
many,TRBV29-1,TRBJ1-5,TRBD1,TGCAGCGTCCTGGACAGGGACGGGAATCAGCCCCAGCATTTT,CSVLDRDGNQPQHF
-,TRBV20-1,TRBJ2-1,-,TGCAGTGCCACCTTAGCGGAAACCTCCAATGAGCAGTTCTTC,CSATLAETSNEQFF
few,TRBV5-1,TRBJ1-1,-,TGCGCCAGCAGCTCACTTCCGGGGGGTGACACTGAAGCTTTCTTT,CASSSLPGGDTEAFF
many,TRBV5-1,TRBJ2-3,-,TGCGCCAGCAGCTTGGAGGTGAGAGATACGCAGTATTTT,CASSLEVRDTQYF
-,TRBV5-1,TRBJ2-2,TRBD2,TGCGCCAGCAGCCTATTTAGCGGGGATAACACCGGGGAGCTGTTTTTT,CASSLFSGDNTGELFF
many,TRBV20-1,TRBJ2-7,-,TGCAGTGCTTCTTACGGGTACGAGCAGTACTTC,CSASYGYEQYF
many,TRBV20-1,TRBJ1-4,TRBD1,TGCAGTGCGAAGGACAGGTCTCGCCTGGGTGAAAAACTGTTTTTT,CSAKDRSRLGEKLFF
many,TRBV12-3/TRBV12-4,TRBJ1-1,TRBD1,TGTGCCAGCAGTCCGGGGGACAGGGGGAACACTGAAGCTTTCTTT,CASSPGDRGNTEAFF
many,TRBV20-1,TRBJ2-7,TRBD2,TGCAGTGCTAGAAAAATAGCGGGAGCCCTCTACGAGCAGTACTTC,CSARKIAGALYEQYF
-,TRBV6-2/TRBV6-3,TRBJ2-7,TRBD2,TGTGCCAGCAGTTACGTGGCGGGAGGGGAGTACGAGCAGTACTTC,CASSYVAGGEYEQYF
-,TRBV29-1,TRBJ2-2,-,TGCAGCGTCGGACAACCCAACGGGGAGCTGTTTTTT,CSVGQPNGELFF
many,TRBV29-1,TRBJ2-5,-,TGCAGCGCCAGATGGATGGAGGGGGAGACCCAGTACTTC,CSARWMEGETQYF
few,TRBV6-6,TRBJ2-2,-,TGTGCCACCCGGGACCCGAACACCGGGGAGCTGTTTTTT,CATRDPNTGELFF
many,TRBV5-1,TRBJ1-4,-,TGCGCCAGCAGCTCCGGAGGACAGTTGAATGAAAAACTGTTTTTT,CASSSGGQLNEKLFF
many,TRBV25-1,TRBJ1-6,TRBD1,TGTGCCAGCAGTGGGGGAGGGACAGTTAATTCACCCCTCCACTTT,CASSGGGTVNSPLHF
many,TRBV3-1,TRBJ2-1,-,TGTGCCAGCAGCCAAAAAGGACCCCCCAACGCCAATGAGCAGTTCTTC,CASSQKGPPNANEQFF
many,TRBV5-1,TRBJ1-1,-,TGCGCCAGCAGCTTGGTGCTGGGGAACACTGAAGCTTTCTTT,CASSLVLGNTEAFF
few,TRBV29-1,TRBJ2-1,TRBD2,TGCAGCGTTGGCCTCTTGCCTAGCGGGACCTACAATGAGCAGTTCTTC,CSVGLLPSGTYNEQFF
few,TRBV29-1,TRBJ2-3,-,TGCAGCGGCCTAGTGGCAGATACGCAGTATTTT,CSGLVADTQYF
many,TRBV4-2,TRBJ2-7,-,TGTGCCAGCAGCCAAGAGGCGGGTTTCACCTACGAGCAGTACTTC,CASSQEAGFTYEQYF
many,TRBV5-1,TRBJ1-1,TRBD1,TGCGCCAGCAGCTGGGGCTACAGGGGGCGTGATACTGAAGCTTTCTTT,CASSWGYRGRDTEAFF
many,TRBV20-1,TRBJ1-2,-,TGCAGGGGGGCGGCGCTCAACTATGGCTACACCTTC,CRGAALNYGYTF
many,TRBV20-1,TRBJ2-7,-,TGCAGTGCTAGGGATGGCCGAAGCACCTACGAGCAGTACTTC,CSARDGRSTYEQYF
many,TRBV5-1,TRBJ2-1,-,TGCGCCAGCCGAGGGACAACCAATGAGCAGTTCTTC,CASRGTTNEQFF
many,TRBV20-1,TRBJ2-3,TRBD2,TGCAGTGCCGTGACTAGCGGCACAGATACGCAGTATTTT,CSAVTSGTDTQYF
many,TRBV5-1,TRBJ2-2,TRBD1,TGCGCCAGCAGCTCGGGACAGCCCCCCGGTAACGGGGAGCTGTTTTTT,CASSSGQPPGNGELFF
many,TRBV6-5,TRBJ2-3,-,TGTGCCAGCAGCCCCAGTACCGCCTGGGTTAGCACAGATACGCAGTATTTT,CASSPSTAWVSTDTQYF
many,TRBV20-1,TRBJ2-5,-,TGCAGTGCTAGAGATCGAAGCGGCCAAGAGACCCAGTACTTC,CSARDRSGQETQYF
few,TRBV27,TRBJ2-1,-,TGTGCCAGCAGTTTAAGGGGGGGAGACAATGAGCAGTTCTTC,CASSLRGGDNEQFF
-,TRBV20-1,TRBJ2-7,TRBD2,TGCAGTGCTAGAGGACTAGCGCCACGTACCTACGAGCAGTACTTC,CSARGLAPRTYEQYF
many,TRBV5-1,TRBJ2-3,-,TGCGCCAGCAGCCCCACCTTGGAGGCGAGAGATACGCAGTATTTT,CASSPTLEARDTQYF
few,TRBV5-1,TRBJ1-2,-,TGCGCCAGCAGCTTATCGACAGGCGTCAACTATGGCTACACCTTC,CASSLSTGVNYGYTF
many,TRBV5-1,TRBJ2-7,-,TGCGCCAGCAGTCCCGAGGGGCGGACAGCCTACGAGCAGTACTTC,CASSPEGRTAYEQYF
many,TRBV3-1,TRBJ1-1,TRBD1,TGTGCCAGCAGCCAAGATTCTCCGGGACAGATGAACACTGAAGCTTTCTTT,CASSQDSPGQMNTEAFF
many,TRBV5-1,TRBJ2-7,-,TGCGCCAGCAGCTTGGGGGAGCCCCCCTACGAGCAGTACTTC,CASSLGEPPYEQYF
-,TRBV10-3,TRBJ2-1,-,TGTGCCATCAGAGCGGGTGGGGTGGATGAGCAGTTCTTC,CAIRAGGVDEQFF
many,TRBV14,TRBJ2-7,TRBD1,TGTGCCAGCAGCCGGGGTCTACAGGGGAGCGAGCAGTACTTC,CASSRGLQGSEQYF
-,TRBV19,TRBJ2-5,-,TGTGCCAGTAGTGTAACCGTCGAAGAGACCCAGTACTTC,CASSVTVEETQYF
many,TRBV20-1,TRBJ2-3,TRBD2,TGCAGTGCTAGGAATCGGCTAGCGGACACAGATACGCAGTATTTT,CSARNRLADTDTQYF
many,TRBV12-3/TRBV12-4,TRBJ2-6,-,TGTGCCAGCAGTTTTAGGAGTGGAGCCAACGTCCTGACTTTC,CASSFRSGANVLTF
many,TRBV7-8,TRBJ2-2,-,TGTGCCAGCACCGACACCGGGGAGCTGTTTTTT,CASTDTGELFF
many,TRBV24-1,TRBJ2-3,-,TGTGCCACCAGGGGCGGAAGCACAGATACGCAGTATTTT,CATRGGSTDTQYF